Each of the 23 T cell receptor beta chains below was sequenced from the same sample in a study of regulatory T cells in long-lasting Graves disease. Libraries of TCR beta came from iRepertoire HTBI primers plus Arm-PCR of CDR3 regions. One entry per CDR3 protein, called by TCRdb with MiXCR from the multiplex PCR reads. The table records about 400,000 distinct CDR3 sequences, approximately 15% of them present only once. Time point noted: newly diagnosed GD, antithyroid drugs for less than 3 months. Isolated PBMC RNA provided the starting material for the TCR library. The same data also went into a second study, on T cells in Graves' hyperthyroidism and ophthalmopathy.

The sequences come from peripheral blood mononuclear cells (PBMCs), collected at new diagnosis, from a patient treated with antithyroid drugs. These receptors all come from a woman between 40 and 50 years old with Graves disease.

There are many counts of this clonotype. The chain is built from TRBV2 and TRBJ2-3, with 9 bases fitting TRBD1. The germline CDR1 and CDR2 sequences are SNHLY and FYNNEI. This CDR3 is built from 14 residues. With 6 bases clipped from V and 1 base from J, the junction kept 2 bases outside the gene matches. The CDR3 spells CASRGQGGTDTQYF. Here the CDR3 DNA reads TGTGCCAGCAGGGGACAGGGCGGCACAGATACGCAGTATTTT.

Many counts were recorded for this clonotype. The rearrangement uses TRBV27 and TRBJ2-4, with D tentatively TRBD2 (5 bases). The V end lost 3 bases, the J end lost 7 bases, and 25 bases lay between the germline ends. This CDR3 comprises 18 residues. In germline, CDR1 is MNHEY, CDR2 SMNVEV (reference sequence). Here the CDR3 reads CASSFFPRQAREGNIQYF. In DNA form, the CDR3 reads TGTGCCAGCAGTTTTTTCCCCCGTCAGGCCCGGGAAGGTAACATTCAGTACTTC.

In this sample, this clonotype turned up many times. V usage is TRBV11-2 and J usage is TRBJ2-7, with a possible D match to TRBD1 (5 bases). V was shortened by 0 bases and J by 2 bases, with 5 bases between the two germline ends. The V gene's germline CDR1 is SGHAT and CDR2 FQNNGV. The length of the CDR3 is 13 residues. CDR3 in amino acids: CASSLETAYEQYF. The CDR3 DNA is TGTGCCAGCAGCTTAGAGACAGCCTACGAGCAGTACTTC.

This clonotype was observed at least ten times. The chain links TRBV12-3 or TRBV12-4 to TRBJ1-5; TRBD1 matches 9 bases. The CDR3 contains 13 residues. The V segment lost 4 bases and the J segment 6 bases; nucleotides outside the gene matches: 1. This CDR3 is CASSSGQGQPQHF. The DNA for the CDR3 is TGTGCCAGCAGTTCGGGACAGGGTCAGCCCCAGCATTTT.

The chain couples TRBV2 to TRBJ2-3; no clear D gene. Germline V gene sequence: CDR1 SNHLY, CDR2 FYNNEI. V was cut by 3 bases and J by 2 bases, with 6 bases left in between. The CDR3 covers 13 residues. CDR3 in amino acids: CASSDTPTDTQYF. The CDR3 coding sequence is TGTGCCAGCAGTGACACTCCCACAGATACGCAGTATTTT.

The J gene is TRBJ2-1, the V gene TRBV5-1, with TRBD1 matching 8 bases. This CDR3 contains 15 residues. The trim removed 3 bases at V and 9 bases at J, leaving 11 bases unmatched. Germline V gene lookup returns CDR1 SGHRS and CDR2 YFSETQ. CDR3 region: CASSSSRTGFFEQFF. CDR3 in DNA: TGCGCCAGCAGCTCCTCAAGGACAGGGTTTTTTGAGCAGTTCTTC.

This clonotype has a count of ten or more. V usage is TRBV14 and J usage is TRBJ2-3; D gene unclear. The CDR3 runs 12 residues. The germline V gene has CDR1 SGHDN and CDR2 FVKESK. V was cut by 8 bases and J by 2 bases, with 8 bases left in between. CDR3 in DNA: TGTGCCAGCGGACCCAACACAGATACGCAGTATTTT. This gives the protein CASGPNTDTQYF. Using reference TRBV14 and TRBJ2-3 for the parts outside the CDR3, the full variable domain is EAGVTQFPSHSVIEKGQTVTLRCDPISGHDNLYWYRRVMGKEIKFLLHFVKESKQDESGMPNNRFLAERTGGTYSTLKVQPAELEDSGVYFCASGPNTDTQYFGPGTRLTVL.

This clonotype was detected ten times or more. The chain links TRBV11-2 to TRBJ1-1; D is unclear. The germline V gene has CDR1 SGHAT and CDR2 FQNNGV. V was shortened by 2 bases and J by 4 bases, with 8 bases between the two germline ends. This CDR3 is 13 amino acids long. In DNA form, the CDR3 reads TGTGCCAGCAGCTTACTTTCCACCACTGAAGCTTTCTTT. Translating it yields CASSLLSTTEAFF.

There are many counts of this clonotype. This chain joins TRBV29-1 and TRBJ2-7; TRBD1 agrees at 7 bases. V trimming: 4 bases; J trimming: 4 bases; junction bases outside the gene matches: 4. Germline V gene data show CDR1 as SQVTM and CDR2 as ANQGSEA. The CDR3 totals 12 residues. Here the CDR3 reads CSVGDSLYEQYF. The CDR3 DNA is TGCAGCGTTGGGGACAGCCTGTACGAGCAGTACTTC.

This clonotype occurred a few times. The CDR3 DNA follows: TGTGCCAGCAGTGAAGACAGGGGCAATGAGCAGTTCTTC. It specifies CASSEDRGNEQFF. This chain links TRBV2 with TRBJ2-1; 7 bases match TRBD1. Germline CDR1 and CDR2: SNHLY and FYNNEI. Trimming cost V 1 base and J 6 bases; bases outside gene matches: 0. This CDR3 is 13 amino acids long.

In its sample, this clonotype was seen many times. The J gene is TRBJ1-1, the V gene TRBV11-2; D uncertain. Germline V gene sequence: CDR1 SGHAT, CDR2 FQNNGV. The V end was cut by 5 bases, the J end by 4 bases, with 11 bases between. The CDR3 extends over 13 amino acids. This CDR3 is CASSEDRPTEAFF. The CDR3 nucleotides are TGTGCCAGCAGCGAAGACCGGCCCACTGAAGCTTTCTTT. The whole variable domain, remainder taken from reference TRBV11-2 and TRBJ1-1, is EAGVAQSPRYKIIEKRQSVAFWCNPISGHATLYWYQQILGQGPKLLIQFQNNGVVDDSQLPKDRFSAERLKGVDSTLKIQPAKLEDSAVYLCASSEDRPTEAFFGQGTRLTVV.

This clonotype was found many times. The chain has TRBV20-1 and TRBJ2-7; 16 positions agree with TRBD2. Germline lookup yields CDR1 DFQATT and CDR2 SNEGSKA (reference sequence). The CDR3 is 16 residues long. V was clipped by 4 bases and J by 5 bases; unmatched bases: 8. This chain's CDR3 is CSATGTSGRGWDEQYF. In DNA, the CDR3 is TGCAGTGCTACCGGGACTAGCGGGAGGGGTTGGGACGAGCAGTACTTC.

As to this clonotype: This may come from a read error, since a much larger clone is one base off. V is TRBV5-6 and J is TRBJ2-3, with TRBD2 identical over 10 bases. J lost 4 bases, V lost 5 bases, and 1 base had no gene match. The CDR3 length is 13 residues. Germline assignment: CDR1 SGHDT and CDR2 YYEEEE. CDR3: CASRAGGADTQYF. The CDR3, as DNA: TGTGCCAGCAGAGCGGGAGGGGCAGATACGCAGTATTTT.

In this sample, this clonotype turned up many times. This rearrangement joins TRBV28 to TRBJ2-2; possibly TRBD2 for D (6 bases). This CDR3 region has 14 residues. V was cut by 6 bases and J by 2 bases, with 10 bases left in between. Germline V gene sequence: CDR1 MDHEN, CDR2 SYDVKM. DNA for the CDR3: TGTGCCAGCAGCACGGGACTTAACACCGGGGAGCTGTTTTTT. It yields the protein CASSTGLNTGELFF.

This sequence joins TRBV18 and TRBJ2-3, with D perhaps matching TRBD2 (6 bases). The length of the CDR3 is 15 residues. V lost 3 bases, J lost 5 bases, and 15 bases lay in between. Germline lookup yields CDR1 KGHSH and CDR2 LQKENI. CDR3: CASSPSGATGDTQYF. Written as DNA, the CDR3 is TGTGCCAGCTCACCTAGCGGAGCTACGGGAGATACGCAGTATTTT.

The table lists this clonotype with a count of one. The chain links TRBV20-1 to TRBJ2-1; TRBD1 matches 7 bases. This CDR3 has 16 amino acids. V lost 0 bases, J lost 12 bases, and 17 bases stayed unmatched. Germline CDR1 and CDR2: DFQATT and SNEGSKA (reference sequence). CDR3 bases: TGCAGTGCTAGAGATCAGGGGGTAGCCGGACCAGGATGGCAGTTCTTC. It is translated as CSARDQGVAGPGWQFF.

This clonotype occurred many times. This chain uses TRBV12-3 or TRBV12-4 with TRBJ2-2; TRBD2 matches 7 bases. The CDR3 extends over 17 amino acids. The V gene end was trimmed by 5 bases and the J gene end by 5 bases; junction bases not matched to a gene: 14. The CDR3 bases are TGTGCCAGCAGTCTTAGCCCTGGGGGAGGGCTTACCGGGGAGCTGTTTTTT. Protein: CASSLSPGGGLTGELFF.

This clonotype showed up many times. The V gene is TRBV5-5, the J gene TRBJ1-5; 10 nucleotides align to TRBD1. Germline lookup yields CDR1 SGHKS and CDR2 YYEKEE (reference sequence). CDR3 size: 15 residues. With 4 bases clipped from V and 5 bases from J, the junction kept 6 bases outside the gene matches. The chain's CDR3 is CASSRTGGFDQPQHF. The CDR3 DNA reads as TGTGCCAGCAGCAGGACAGGGGGGTTTGATCAGCCCCAGCATTTT.

This clonotype was counted many times. The chain has TRBV7-9 and TRBJ2-7; a possible D gene is TRBD2 (5 bases). V lost 5 bases to trimming and J lost 0 bases, with 11 bases between them. Germline CDR1 and CDR2: SEHNR and FQNEAQ (reference sequence). CDR3 length: 14 amino acids. The CDR3 region is CASSRAASSYEQYF. Written as DNA, the CDR3 is TGTGCCAGCAGCCGAGCGGCGAGCTCCTACGAGCAGTACTTC.

This clonotype has just a few counts. This chain connects TRBV4-1 to TRBJ2-3; TRBD1 agrees at 8 bases. Looked up from germline, CDR1 is MGHRA and CDR2 is YSYEKL. CDR3 size: 15 residues. J was trimmed by 4 bases and V by 0 bases; bases with no gene match: 3. The CDR3 region is CASSQERTGPDTQYF. In nucleotides, the CDR3 is TGCGCCAGCAGCCAAGAAAGGACAGGGCCAGATACGCAGTATTTT.

The chain recombines TRBV28 with TRBJ2-1; tentative D call: TRBD1 (6 bases). This CDR3 is 15 amino acids long. Germline loops: CDR1 MDHEN, CDR2 SYDVKM. V shed 6 bases and J shed 1 base, with 13 bases lying between them. The CDR3 sequence is CASSPGTFSYNEQFF. The DNA for the CDR3 is TGTGCCAGCAGCCCGGGGACATTTTCCTACAATGAGCAGTTCTTC.

This clonotype was found many times. CDR3 DNA sequence: TGTGCCAGCAGCCCCGGGACAGGGCGGGGCACTGAAGCTTTCTTT. Amino acids: CASSPGTGRGTEAFF. This chain links TRBV12-3 or TRBV12-4 with TRBJ1-1; 9 bases are shared with TRBD1. CDR3 length: 15 amino acids. The J segment lost 4 bases and the V segment lost 6 bases, leaving 9 bases of the junction unmatched.

In its sample, this clonotype was seen a few times. The genes are TRBV7-6 and TRBJ2-1, with 8 bases identical to TRBD2. Trimming removed 4 bases from V and 6 bases from J; junction bases left unmatched: 11. The CDR3 runs to 16 residues. Germline V gene lookup returns CDR1 SGHVS and CDR2 FNYEAQ. The CDR3 reads CASSSLTSGIINEQFF. DNA for the CDR3: TGTGCCAGCAGCTCCCTTACTAGCGGCATCATCAATGAGCAGTTCTTC.